This T cell receptor (beta chain) was captured by sequencing in a study of cytotoxic CD8 clonotypes in ibrutinib-treated CLL. Broader study findings: Sampling times, which were not matched between the groups, differed between sustained-remission patients and progressing patients. Clonality, elevated at ibrutinib response, dropped back toward baseline at progression. Baseline clonality, higher than in age-matched healthy donors, tracked circulating CD8+ T-cell counts.

This CDR3 comprises 14 residues. CDR1 and CDR2 from the germline V gene are MGHDK and SYGVNS. Losses at the gene ends were 6 bases for V and 2 bases for J; bases not matched to a gene: 4. A word on this clone: The antigen remains unidentified.

Depth targeted 1 in 200,000 to 1 in 1 million T cells, averaging 10x coverage per clonotype. Some clones are missing from TCRdb's copy, which holds only in-frame ones; the method was immunoSEQ multiplex PCR. The sample lists some 29,000 clones; around three quarters were seen once. The clonotype was recovered from a human donor with chronic lymphocytic leukemia. The sequencing used PBMCs, collected after 24 months of ibrutinib treatment. V gene TRBV25-1 combines with J gene TRBJ1-1; TRBD1 matches 9 bases. The CDR3 sequence is CASRVGQGNTEAFF. The CDR3 coding sequence is TGTGCCAGCAGGGTGGGACAGGGTAACACTGAAGCTTTCTTT.